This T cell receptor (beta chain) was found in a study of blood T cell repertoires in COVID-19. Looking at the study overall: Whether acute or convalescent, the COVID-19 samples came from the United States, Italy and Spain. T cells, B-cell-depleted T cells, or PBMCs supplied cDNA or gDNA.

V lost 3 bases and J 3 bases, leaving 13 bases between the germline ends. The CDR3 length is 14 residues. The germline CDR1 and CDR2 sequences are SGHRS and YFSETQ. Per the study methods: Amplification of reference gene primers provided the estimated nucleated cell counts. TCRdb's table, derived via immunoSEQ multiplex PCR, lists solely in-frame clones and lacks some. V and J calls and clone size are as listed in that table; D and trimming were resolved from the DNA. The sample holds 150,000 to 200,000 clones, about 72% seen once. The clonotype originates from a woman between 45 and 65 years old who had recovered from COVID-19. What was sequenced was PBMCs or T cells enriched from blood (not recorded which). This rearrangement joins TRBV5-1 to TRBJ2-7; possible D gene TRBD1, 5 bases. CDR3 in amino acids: CASSSDSFSYEQYF. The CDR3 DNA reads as TGCGCCAGCAGCTCTGACAGTTTCAGCTACGAGCAGTACTTC.